One sample yielded the 19 T cell receptor beta chains listed below, sequenced in a study of long-term antiretroviral therapy in people with HIV. This was the immunoSEQ v3.0 assay at survey level. Sequenced by immunoSEQ multiplex PCR; TCRdb stores in-frame clones only, minus some. The sample includes roughly 27,000 clones, 85% seen only once; the top ten take around 9.6%. Sequencing was performed on unsorted PBMCs, taken 2.3 years after starting antiretroviral therapy. All receptors derive from a middle-aged man with HIV.

The rearrangement joins TRBV5-6 to TRBJ1-2; 7 positions match TRBD1. The V segment lost 4 bases and the J segment 4 bases; nucleotides outside the gene matches: 7. Germline lookup yields CDR1 SGHDT and CDR2 YYEEEE. CDR3 size: 14 residues. The CDR3 here is CASSEGQTTYGYTF. The CDR3, as DNA: TGTGCCAGCAGCGAGGGACAGACAACCTATGGCTACACCTTC.

The chain combines TRBV18 with TRBJ2-1; weak D call: TRBD1 (7 bases). The CDR3 is 17 amino acids. V dropped 2 bases and J dropped 9 bases, with 23 bases sitting between them. Germline-derived CDR1 and CDR2 are KGHSH and LQKENI. The CDR3 bases are TGTGCCAGCTCACCAGAGCTCTTGTCGACAGGGCGGGGTGAGCAGTTCTTC. This sequence encodes CASSPELLSTGRGEQFF. Combining the CDR3 with reference TRBV18 and TRBJ2-1 gives the whole variable domain NAGVMQNPRHLVRRRGQEARLRCSPMKGHSHVYWYRQLPEEGLKFMVYLQKENIIDESGMPKERFSAEFPKEGPSILRIQQVVRGDSAAYFCASSPELLSTGRGEQFFGPGTRLTVL.

This clone was detected once. The chain combines TRBV11-2 with TRBJ2-7, with 11 bases identical to TRBD1. V trimming: 1 base; J trimming: 3 bases; junction bases outside the gene matches: 2. The CDR3 has 15 residues. The V gene's germline CDR1 is SGHAT and CDR2 FQNNGV. Written as DNA, the CDR3 is TGTGCCAGCAGCTTAGGGACAGGGGGCCGCTACGAGCAGTACTTC. Its translation is CASSLGTGGRYEQYF.

The gene calls are TRBV6-6 and TRBJ2-2; D is unclear. Deletions cut 5 bases from V and 0 bases from J, with 13 bases between. Looked up from germline, CDR1 is MNHNY and CDR2 is SVGAGI (reference sequence). This CDR3 comprises 16 residues. As DNA, the CDR3 is TGTGCCAGCAGTGACTTTGCGGCAACGAACACCGGGGAGCTGTTTTTT. Amino acids: CASSDFAATNTGELFF.

The J gene is TRBJ2-7, the V gene TRBV28; 8 bases line up with TRBD1. V gave up 7 bases and J gave up 5 bases; unmatched junction bases: 10. Germline CDR1 is MDHEN and CDR2 is SYDVKM. This CDR3 contains 14 residues. The DNA of the CDR3 is TGTGCCAGCAACGAGGACAGGGCTTCCCACGAGCAGTACTTC. Translated: CASNEDRASHEQYF. Supplemented by reference TRBV28 and TRBJ2-7, the full variable domain reads DVKVTQSSRYLVKRTGEKVFLECVQDMDHENMFWYRQDPGLGLRLIYFSYDVKMKEKGDIPEGYSVSREKKERFSLILESASTNQTSMYLCASNEDRASHEQYFGPGTRLTVT.

This chain links TRBV2 with TRBJ2-6; the D gene is possibly TRBD1 (6 bases). The CDR3 runs to 17 residues. Germline CDR1 and CDR2: SNHLY and FYNNEI. V shed 4 bases and J shed 0 bases, with 13 bases lying between them. The CDR3 reads CASSGPGQSSGANVLTF. The CDR3 DNA reads TGTGCCAGCAGTGGACCGGGACAATCCTCTGGGGCCAACGTCCTGACTTTC.

The chain employs TRBV6-5 and TRBJ2-1; D is ambiguous. The V end lost 8 bases, the J end lost 5 bases, and 13 bases lay between the germline ends. This CDR3 spans 13 amino acids. Germline values: CDR1 MNHEY, CDR2 SVGAGI. The CDR3 DNA follows: TGTGCCAGCGGGGTCTGGCGAAACAATGAGCAGTTCTTC. It specifies CASGVWRNNEQFF.

The chain joins TRBV13 to TRBJ1-2, with no clear D. Trimming stripped 4 bases from V and 4 bases from J, with 13 bases between. Germline lookup yields CDR1 PRHDT and CDR2 FYEKMQ (reference sequence). This CDR3 region has 14 residues. The CDR3 DNA follows: TGTGCCAGCAGCTCAAGGACGGATACCTATGGCTACACCTTC. It codes for CASSSRTDTYGYTF.

V gene TRBV7-6 combines with J gene TRBJ1-4, with D uncertain. The CDR3 consists of 16 residues. Germline V lookup: CDR1 SGHVS, CDR2 FNYEAQ. V was shortened by 0 bases and J by 7 bases, with 15 bases between the two germline ends. The CDR3 sequence is CASSLASQVHSEKLFF. CDR3 nucleotide sequence: TGTGCCAGCAGCTTAGCGTCTCAGGTCCATAGTGAAAAACTGTTTTTT.

The rearrangement joins TRBV6-5 to TRBJ1-1, with D unclear. The germline gives CDR1 MNHEY, CDR2 SVGAGI. The CDR3 has 14 residues. With 5 bases removed from V and 0 bases from J, the gap between germline ends came to 10 bases. CDR3 region: CASSRTVMNTEAFF. The CDR3 DNA reads as TGTGCCAGCAGTCGTACAGTCATGAACACTGAAGCTTTCTTT.

J is TRBJ2-1 and V is TRBV30; 12 nucleotides align to TRBD2. Germline CDR1 GTSNPN, CDR2 SVGIG (reference sequence). J lost 10 bases, V lost 1 base, and 8 bases had no gene match. The CDR3 has 15 residues. CDR3 region: CAWSGTSGGPTEQFF. The CDR3 region has the DNA TGTGCCTGGAGTGGAACTAGCGGGGGGCCCACCGAGCAGTTCTTC. The full variable domain, in which reference TRBV30 and TRBJ2-1 provide the parts outside the CDR3, is SQTIHQWPATLVQPVGSPLSLECTVEGTSNPNLYWYRQAAGRGLQLLFYSVGIGQISSEVPQNLSASRPQDRQFILSSKKLLLSDSGFYLCAWSGTSGGPTEQFFGPGTRLTVL.

This clone came up once. The chain recombines TRBV27 with TRBJ2-6; 7 nucleotides match TRBD1. There are 18 residues in the CDR3. V gave up 6 bases and J gave up 0 bases; unmatched junction bases: 11. Germline CDR1 is MNHEY and CDR2 is SMNVEV (reference sequence). Here the CDR3 reads CASSSRGPANSGANVLTF. As DNA, the CDR3 is TGTGCCAGCAGCTCAAGGGGGCCAGCGAACTCTGGGGCCAACGTCCTGACTTTC.

This sequence joins TRBV14 and TRBJ2-3; D gene uncertain. The CDR3 totals 12 residues. The V and J ends lost 8 bases and 6 bases respectively, with 12 bases between them. The germline CDR1 and CDR2 sequences are SGHDN and FVKESK. The CDR3 here is CASGSYTDTQYF. CDR3 in DNA: TGTGCCAGCGGATCCTACACGGATACGCAGTATTTT.

V usage is TRBV29-1 and J usage is TRBJ1-2; D remains unclear. V lost 3 bases and J lost 7, with 9 bases in between. Germline-derived CDR1 and CDR2 are SQVTM and ANQGSEA. The CDR3 is made up of 11 amino acids. The CDR3 sequence: CSVDSVAGYTF. CDR3 bases: TGCAGCGTTGACAGCGTGGCTGGCTACACCTTC.

This clone was picked up a small number of times. The rearrangement joins TRBV19 to TRBJ1-1; D not resolved. The CDR3 has 11 residues. V lost 5 bases, J lost 12 bases, and 13 bases lay in between. The V gene's germline CDR1 is LNHDA and CDR2 SQIVND (reference sequence). This CDR3 is CASSGSVETFF. The CDR3 DNA follows: TGTGCCAGTAGTGGGTCAGTCGAGACTTTCTTT.

The V and J genes are TRBV11-3 and TRBJ2-3, with 9 bases lining up with TRBD1. Germline values: CDR1 SGHNT, CDR2 YENEEA. This CDR3 contains 14 residues. V shed 5 bases and J 6 bases; nucleotides not matched to a gene: 6. The CDR3 sequence: CASSRGTGTDTQYF. DNA for the CDR3: TGTGCCAGCAGCCGGGGGACAGGGACCGATACGCAGTATTTT.

In DNA, the CDR3 is TGTGCCAGCAGCTTAAGCGGACAGGGGCGCCTTAGCACAGATACGCAGTATTTT. This gives the protein CASSLSGQGRLSTDTQYF. The chain uses TRBV7-3 and TRBJ2-3, with 9 positions matching TRBD1. The germline V gene encodes CDR1 SGHTA and CDR2 FQGTGA. The CDR3 runs 18 residues. With 1 base clipped from V and 0 bases from J, the junction kept 8 bases outside the gene matches.

The rearrangement links TRBV4-1 to TRBJ1-1, with D uncertain. The CDR3 is 12 amino acids. The V gene lost 0 bases and the J gene lost 13 bases, with 12 bases spanning the gap. Germline CDR1 reads MGHRA; CDR2 reads YSYEKL. CDR3 sequence reads: CASSQDLTRNFF. Written as DNA, the CDR3 is TGCGCCAGCAGCCAAGATTTAACCCGGAATTTCTTT.

The chain joins TRBV7-6 to TRBJ1-3; D is unclear. The CDR3 is 12 amino acids. Trimming removed 3 bases at V and 4 bases at J, with 4 bases between. CDR1 and CDR2 (germline): SGHVS, FNYEAQ. In DNA form, the CDR3 reads TGTGCCAGCAGCTTTGGCGGAAACACCATATATTTT. Amino acids: CASSFGGNTIYF.